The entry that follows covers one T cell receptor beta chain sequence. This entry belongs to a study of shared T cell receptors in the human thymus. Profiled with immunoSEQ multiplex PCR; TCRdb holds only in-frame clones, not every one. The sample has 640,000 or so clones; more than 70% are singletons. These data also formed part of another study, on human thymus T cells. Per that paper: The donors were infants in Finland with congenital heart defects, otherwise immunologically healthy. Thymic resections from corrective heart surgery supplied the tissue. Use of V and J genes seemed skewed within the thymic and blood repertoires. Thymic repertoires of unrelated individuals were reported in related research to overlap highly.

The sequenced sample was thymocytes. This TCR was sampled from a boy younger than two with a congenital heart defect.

CDR3 bases: TGTGCCAGCAGTGACTCTGGAGGGCTCTATGGCTACACCTTC. Translated, it gives CASSDSGGLYGYTF. The V call is TRBV6-4, the J call TRBJ1-2; D is undetermined. V lost 0 bases and J lost 4, with 9 bases in between. The germline gives CDR1 MRHNA, CDR2 SNTAGT. This CDR3 spans 14 amino acids.